This entry lists 18 T cell receptor beta chains sequenced from one sample in a study of blood T cell repertoires in COVID-19. Using immunoSEQ multiplex PCR, the repertoire was profiled, and TCRdb retains in-frame clones only, with some absent. The sample carries some 240,000 clones, around 86% recorded once. Sample: peripheral blood. The origin of the receptors is a woman aged 55-70 years with active or convalescent COVID-19.

The J gene is TRBJ2-3, the V gene TRBV7-9; possibly TRBD1 for D (5 bases). V lost 7 bases and J lost 2, with 10 bases in between. The CDR3 runs to 13 residues. Germline values: CDR1 SEHNR, CDR2 FQNEAQ (reference sequence). The CDR3 region is CASTLGATDTQYF. Here the CDR3 DNA reads TGTGCCAGCACTCTAGGGGCCACAGATACGCAGTATTTT. The full variable domain, rest sourced from reference TRBV7-9 and TRBJ2-3, is DTGVSQNPRHKITKRGQNVTFRCDPISEHNRLYWYRQTLGQGPEFLTYFQNEAQLEKSRLLSDRFSAERPKGSFSTLEIQRTEQGDSAMYLCASTLGATDTQYFGPGTRLTVL.

CDR3 coding DNA: TGTGCCACCAGTGACCCCAGCGGGGAGCTGTTTTTT. The encoded protein is CATSDPSGELFF. The chain employs TRBV24-1 and TRBJ2-2; D is unclear. Germline CDR1 is KGHDR and CDR2 is SFDVKD. V was pared by 4 bases and J by 7 bases, with 6 bases between. The CDR3 spans 12 residues.

The chain employs TRBV14 and TRBJ2-7; D is unclear. The CDR3 is 11 residues long. V was cut by 1 base and J by 9 bases, with 7 bases left in between. Per the germline V gene, CDR1 is SGHDN and CDR2 is FVKESK. In DNA, the CDR3 is TGTGCCAGCAGCCAAGTGGCCGTGCAGTACTTC. The encoded protein is CASSQVAVQYF.

This clone was seen only a few times. V gene TRBV2 combines with J gene TRBJ1-3; 8 bases are shared with TRBD1. This CDR3 is 14 amino acids long. The junction had 8 bases not matched to a gene; V was cut back by 7 bases and J by 6 bases. CDR1 and CDR2 (germline): SNHLY, FYNNEI. DNA of the CDR3: TGTGCCAGCACTACGACAGGGGCCGTAAACACCATATATTTT. Translation gives CASTTTGAVNTIYF. The variable domain in full, completed from reference TRBV2 and TRBJ1-3, reads EPEVTQTPSHQVTQMGQEVILRCVPISNHLYFYWYRQILGQKVEFLVSFYNNEISEKSEIFDDQFSVERPDGSNFTLKIRSTKLEDSAMYFCASTTTGAVNTIYFGEGSWLTVV.

This chain uses TRBV19 with TRBJ1-2, with 8 bases fitting TRBD1. CDR1 and CDR2 (germline): LNHDA, SQIVND (reference sequence). V shed 7 bases, J shed 6 bases, and the junction held 4 bases outside the gene matches. This CDR3 contains 12 residues. This chain's CDR3 is CASTADRDGYTF. The CDR3 DNA sequence: TGTGCCAGTACCGCGGACAGGGATGGCTACACCTTC.

The V and J genes are TRBV14 and TRBJ1-4; TRBD1 aligns across 10 bases. The V gene end was trimmed by 4 bases and the J gene end by 4 bases; junction bases not matched to a gene: 0. CDR1 and CDR2 (germline): SGHDN, FVKESK. This CDR3 comprises 14 residues. As DNA, the CDR3 is TGTGCCAGCAGCCGGACAGGGGGTAATGAAAAACTGTTTTTT. Amino acids: CASSRTGGNEKLFF. The variable domain in full, with the rest retrieved from reference TRBV14 and TRBJ1-4, is EAGVTQFPSHSVIEKGQTVTLRCDPISGHDNLYWYRRVMGKEIKFLLHFVKESKQDESGMPNNRFLAERTGGTYSTLKVQPAELEDSGVYFCASSRTGGNEKLFFGSGTQLSVL.

The rearrangement uses TRBV12-3 or TRBV12-4 and TRBJ1-1; D remains ambiguous. The CDR3 consists of 11 residues. The V end lost 4 bases, the J end lost 9 bases, and 9 bases lay between the germline ends. The CDR3: CASSSAQKAFF. DNA for the CDR3: TGTGCCAGCAGTTCAGCACAGAAAGCTTTCTTT.

The V call is TRBV4-2, the J call TRBJ2-5, with D maybe TRBD1 (7 bases). The ends were cut back, 3 bases at V and 1 base at J, with 9 bases in the middle. Per the germline V gene, CDR1 is LGHNA and CDR2 is YNFKEQ. The CDR3 is 14 amino acids. The CDR3 DNA reads as TGTGCCAGCAGCCAGCGGGACAGCCAAGAGACCCAGTACTTC. This encodes CASSQRDSQETQYF.

The V gene is TRBV19, the J gene TRBJ2-1; D possibly corresponds to TRBD1 (6 bases). Germline loops: CDR1 LNHDA, CDR2 SQIVND (reference sequence). The CDR3 contains 15 residues. With 5 bases removed from V and 1 base from J, the gap between germline ends came to 12 bases. The CDR3 here is CASSHRGGSYNEQFF. CDR3 coding DNA: TGTGCCAGTAGTCACCGAGGGGGTTCCTACAATGAGCAGTTCTTC. The whole variable domain, filled in from reference TRBV19 and TRBJ2-1, reads DGGITQSPKYLFRKEGQNVTLSCEQNLNHDAMYWYRQDPGQGLRLIYYSQIVNDFQKGDIAEGYSVSREKKESFPLTVTSAQKNPTAFYLCASSHRGGSYNEQFFGPGTRLTVL.

This sequence joins TRBV7-9 and TRBJ2-2; D gene ambiguous. In germline, CDR1 is SEHNR, CDR2 FQNEAQ (reference sequence). V dropped 10 bases and J dropped 4 bases, with 7 bases sitting between them. The CDR3 loop spans 11 amino acids. CDR3 region: CATIVTGELFF. CDR3 nucleotide sequence: TGTGCCACCATAGTCACCGGGGAGCTGTTTTTT.

The chain combines TRBV2 with TRBJ1-5; D unresolved. CDR1 and CDR2 (germline): SNHLY, FYNNEI. This CDR3 contains 12 residues. The V gene lost 1 base and the J gene lost 8 bases, with 6 bases spanning the gap. Here the CDR3 reads CASSEERKPQHF. The CDR3 nucleotides are TGTGCCAGCAGTGAAGAGAGGAAGCCCCAGCATTTT.

This chain connects TRBV6-6 to TRBJ1-5; 8 bases fit TRBD1. V lost 5 bases, J lost 4 bases, and 7 bases stayed unmatched. The CDR3 is 15 residues long. Germline values: CDR1 MNHNY, CDR2 SVGAGI (reference sequence). CDR3 coding DNA: TGTGCCAGCAGTAAGAGTTGGGACAGGAATCAGCCCCAGCATTTT. It yields the protein CASSKSWDRNQPQHF.

The chain couples TRBV23-1 to TRBJ2-6; TRBD1 might be the D (5 bases). TRBV23-1 is an ORF for which the function is uncertain. Between the trimmed V and J ends, which lost 3 bases and 0 bases, there was a span of 15 bases. The CDR3 has 18 residues. CDR3 sequence reads: CASSQAGQTSSGANVLTF. CDR3 in DNA: TGCGCCAGCAGTCAGGCAGGGCAGACCAGCTCTGGGGCCAACGTCCTGACTTTC.

Comment on this clone: The sample holds other DNA sequences that translate to the same CDR3. The chain combines TRBV19 with TRBJ1-5; weak D call: TRBD1 (5 bases). CDR3 length: 14 residues. Germline-derived CDR1 and CDR2 are LNHDA and SQIVND (reference sequence). V lost 1 base to trimming and J lost 6 bases, with 10 bases between them. For the CDR3, the DNA is TGTGCCAGTAGTATAGGGCGCCAGGGTCAGCCCCAGCATTTT. Translation: CASSIGRQGQPQHF. The complete variable domain, with remaining parts taken from reference TRBV19 and TRBJ1-5, reads DGGITQSPKYLFRKEGQNVTLSCEQNLNHDAMYWYRQDPGQGLRLIYYSQIVNDFQKGDIAEGYSVSREKKESFPLTVTSAQKNPTAFYLCASSIGRQGQPQHFGDGTRLSIL.

Here the CDR3 reads CASFSDRGRAGNTIYF. The DNA of the CDR3 is TGTGCCTCTTTCTCCGACAGGGGGCGAGCTGGAAACACCATATATTTT. V and J are TRBV30 and TRBJ1-3; TRBD1 matches at 10 bases. This CDR3 contains 16 residues. V lost 7 bases, J lost 2 bases, and 11 bases stayed unmatched. CDR1 and CDR2 from the germline V gene are GTSNPN and SVGIG (reference sequence).

This clone was seen more than once but under ten times. The rearrangement joins TRBV7-8 to TRBJ1-6; 7 bases map to TRBD1. The CDR3 runs to 14 residues. Per the germline V gene, CDR1 is SGHVS and CDR2 is FQNEAQ. V was pared by 7 bases and J by 9 bases, with 9 bases of the junction left unmatched. CDR3 DNA: TGTGCCAGCACCAATGACAGGGTCCGTTCACCCCTCCACTTT. Translated: CASTNDRVRSPLHF.

The chain employs TRBV7-9 and TRBJ2-7; TRBD2 aligns across 8 bases. The junction had 1 base not matched to a gene; V was cut back by 1 base and J by 2 bases. This CDR3 contains 14 residues. Germline V lookup: CDR1 SEHNR, CDR2 FQNEAQ (reference sequence). The CDR3 sequence is CASSLEGLAYEQYF. For the CDR3, the DNA is TGTGCCAGCAGCTTAGAGGGACTAGCCTACGAGCAGTACTTC.

This clone was observed a handful of times. The rearrangement uses TRBV2 and TRBJ1-2; D not certain. CDR3 length: 13 amino acids. V was trimmed by 7 bases and J by 2 bases, leaving 11 bases between them. Germline assignment: CDR1 SNHLY and CDR2 FYNNEI. In DNA form, the CDR3 reads TGTGCCAGCACCAGCGGAGAGAACTATGGCTACACCTTC. Translated, it gives CASTSGENYGYTF.